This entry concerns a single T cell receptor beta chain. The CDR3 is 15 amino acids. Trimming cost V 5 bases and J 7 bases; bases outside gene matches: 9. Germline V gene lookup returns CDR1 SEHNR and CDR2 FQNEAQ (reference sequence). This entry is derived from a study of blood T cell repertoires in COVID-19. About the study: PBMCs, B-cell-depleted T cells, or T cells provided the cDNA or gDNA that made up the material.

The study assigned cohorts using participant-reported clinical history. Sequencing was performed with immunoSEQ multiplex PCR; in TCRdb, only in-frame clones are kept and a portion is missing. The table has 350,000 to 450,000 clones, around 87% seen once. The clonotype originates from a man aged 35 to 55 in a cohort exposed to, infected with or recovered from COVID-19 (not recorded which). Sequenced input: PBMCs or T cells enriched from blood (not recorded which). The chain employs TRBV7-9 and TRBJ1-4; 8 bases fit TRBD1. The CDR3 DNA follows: TGTGCCAGCAGCATCGGGACAGGTTTTGGTGAAAAACTGTTTTTT. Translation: CASSIGTGFGEKLFF.